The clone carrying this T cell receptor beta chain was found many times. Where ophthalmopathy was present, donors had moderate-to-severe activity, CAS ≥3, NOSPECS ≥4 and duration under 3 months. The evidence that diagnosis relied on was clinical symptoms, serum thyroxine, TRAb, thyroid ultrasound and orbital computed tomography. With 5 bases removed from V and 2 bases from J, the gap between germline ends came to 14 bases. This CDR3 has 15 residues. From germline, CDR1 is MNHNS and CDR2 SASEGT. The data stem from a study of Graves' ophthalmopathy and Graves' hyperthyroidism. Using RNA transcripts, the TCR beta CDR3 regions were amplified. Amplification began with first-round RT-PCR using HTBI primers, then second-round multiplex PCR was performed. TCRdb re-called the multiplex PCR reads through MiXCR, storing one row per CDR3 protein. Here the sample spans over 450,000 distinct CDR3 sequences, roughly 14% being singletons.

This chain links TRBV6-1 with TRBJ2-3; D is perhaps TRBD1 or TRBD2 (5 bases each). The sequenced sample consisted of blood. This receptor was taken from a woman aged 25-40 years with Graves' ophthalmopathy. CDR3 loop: CASSPGTDHTDTQYF. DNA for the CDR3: TGTGCCAGCAGTCCCGGGACGGACCACACAGATACGCAGTATTTT.